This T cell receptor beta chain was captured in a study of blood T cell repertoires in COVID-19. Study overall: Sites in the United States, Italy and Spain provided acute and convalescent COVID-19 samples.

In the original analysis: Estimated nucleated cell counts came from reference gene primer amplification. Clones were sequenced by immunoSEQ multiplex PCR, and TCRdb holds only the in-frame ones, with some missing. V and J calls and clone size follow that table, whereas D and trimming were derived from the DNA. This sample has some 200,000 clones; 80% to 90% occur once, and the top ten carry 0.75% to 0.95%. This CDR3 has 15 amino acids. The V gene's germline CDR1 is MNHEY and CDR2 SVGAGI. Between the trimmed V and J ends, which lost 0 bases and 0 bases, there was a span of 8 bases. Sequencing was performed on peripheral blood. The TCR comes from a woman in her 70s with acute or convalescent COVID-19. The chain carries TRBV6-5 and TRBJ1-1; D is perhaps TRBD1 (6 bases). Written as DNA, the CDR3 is TGTGCCAGCAGTTACTCGGGGACATTGAACACTGAAGCTTTCTTT. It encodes CASSYSGTLNTEAFF.